Included here is one T cell receptor (beta chain) sequence, with context. Its binding antigen is unknown. Qualities for individual bases were not recorded, and no much larger clone is one base off. From cysteine to phenylalanine, the CDR3 is 16 amino acids long. Solely the CDR3 DNA is kept, with 48 bases framed from the first base. The germline V gene gives CDR1 as SGHTA and CDR2 as FQGNSA. The junction shows trimming of 2 bases on V and 4 bases on J, and the gene matches do not reach 7 bases of it. The data derive from a study of post-analysis software for immune sequencing data (dated by TCRdb to between 2015 and 2017). Study-level background: Disease courses on record covered relapsing-remitting, secondary progressive and progressive-relapsing multiple sclerosis, though some patients had no subtype annotation. Patient repertoires were compared against some twelve previously published healthy control repertoires from donors aged roughly 6 to 28 years. A subset of samples was prepared in parallel using single-end sample barcoding, then pooled and co-amplified after Illumina adapter ligation.

To demonstrate the VDJtools post-analysis software, the study profiled TCR beta repertoires from the peripheral blood of about 13 young patients with multiple sclerosis. The multiple sclerosis patients were children and adolescents ranging in age from 6 to 15 years. The library came from PCR. The data were produced on an Illumina HiSeq 2500. To reduce PCR and sequencing biases, unique molecular identifiers were built into the TCR beta cDNA libraries. About 500,000 cDNA molecules were obtained for every 1 to 10 million input T cells, so each molecule roughly corresponded to one T cell. Patient libraries were prepared and sequenced with the same protocol used for the earlier healthy control dataset. Within a given batch, samples were prepared together, multiplexed and sequenced on the same HiSeq lane. In the source study's methods: MIGEC handled the raw barcoded reads, throwing out single-read molecular identifier groups before consensus assembly and CDR3 extraction. VDJtools was used for post-analysis of the clonotype tables, with diversity normalized by down-sampling every dataset to the smallest sample size. In repertoire overlap clustering, CDR3 amino acid sequences, but not nucleotide sequences, were matched to correct batch-related cross-sample contamination. TCRdb redid the processing of the public reads, applying fastp at Q25 and MiXCR, and retained in-frame beta chains. Merged by CDR3 protein, the rows form single entries marked with the most common genes and DNA. The V and J calls come from TCRdb's annotation, not from the publication. The sample data list hundreds of thousands of distinct CDR3 sequences, and 30% to 40% of these were observed just once. The ten largest clonotypes hold approximately 7.7% of the sample.

Study-level results and caveats: Significantly higher frequencies in patients than in controls were found for several TRBV segments, including TRBV5-6, TRBV5-1 and TRBV20-1. Significantly lower normalized Chao1 diversity was found in multiple sclerosis patients than in controls, suggesting substantial peripheral T-cell clonal expansion. The multiple sclerosis patient group was slightly younger than the control group. Direct clustering with F measure revealed strong co-clustering of samples prepared in the same batch, which led to a batch-effect correction.

The chain is encoded by TRBV7-2 joined to TRBJ2-1; 8 middle bases align to TRBD2. The receptor comes from a girl aged 2-9 years with multiple sclerosis. Sequenced material: blood. The sequenced DNA is TGTGCCAGCAGCTTATTGAGCGGGAGCTGGTACAATGAGCAGTTCTTC. The translation is CASSLLSGSWYNEQFF. Full variable domain (CDR3 extended with the reference TRBV7-2 and TRBJ2-1 proteins): GAGVSQSPSNKVTEKGKDVELRCDPISGHTALYWYRQSLGQGLEFLIYFQGNSAPDKSGLPSDRFSAERTGGSVSTLTIQRTQQEDSAVYLCASSLLSGSWYNEQFFGPGTRLTVL.